This entry concerns a single T cell receptor beta chain. Antigen unknown. The V gene end was trimmed by 2 bases and the J gene end by 4 bases; junction bases not matched to a gene: 4. Germline V gene data show CDR1 as MNHNS and CDR2 as SASEGT. The CDR3 runs 14 residues. This sample is part of a study of naive and memory T cell subsets. Both TRBC1 and TRBC2 were covered by a beta constant-region primer of two equimolar oligonucleotides. Nested alpha and beta constant-region primers with the SP2 primer drove four PCR rounds on ligated cDNA. The cDNA 3' end received a ligated single-stranded oligonucleotide carrying the SP2 primer and a 12-nucleotide UMI. TCRdb fed the UMI-ligation and nested PCR reads into MiXCR, producing one record per CDR3 protein. The data contain tens of thousands of distinct CDR3 sequences, around 10% of them seen just once; the ten biggest clones take up more than 0.11%. Findings and limits, study-wide: Expression changes during T cell differentiation may affect RNA-based TCR counts. A few larger clonotypes appeared in naive repertoires, especially CD8, possibly memory cells re-expressing CD45RA. In CD4 and CD8 cells, diversity dropped from naive through EMRA. Clonotypes are single alpha or beta chains, not paired receptors.

Sequenced input: naive CD4+ T cells from blood. The receptor comes from a human donor in good health. V and J are TRBV6-1 and TRBJ2-7, with TRBD1 identical over 8 bases. CDR3 residues: CASSETRQGYEQYF. In DNA, the CDR3 is TGTGCCAGCAGTGAAACTCGACAGGGGTACGAGCAGTACTTC.